This passage covers 4 T cell receptor beta chains from one sample sequenced in a study of T cell changes during pregnancy in multiple sclerosis. The data were produced by immunoSEQ multiplex PCR, yet TCRdb's version contains in-frame clones alone and is incomplete. The sample includes about 23,000 clones, about 83% of them seen just once. Specimen: CD8+ T cells from peripheral blood mononuclear cells, collected before pregnancy. Receptors were obtained from a female donor with multiple sclerosis, enrolled in a pregnancy study.

The chain is built from TRBV2 and TRBJ2-7; D perhaps matches TRBD1 (6 bases). The length of the CDR3 is 16 residues. Trimming stripped 2 bases from V and 3 bases from J, with 17 bases between. Per germline, CDR1 SNHLY and CDR2 FYNNEI. CDR3 DNA: TGTGCCAGCAGTGAACCCCCACAGGGTCTGAGCTACGAGCAGTACTTC. This translates into CASSEPPQGLSYEQYF.

This clone has only one observation. The chain uses TRBV2 and TRBJ1-5; 12 nucleotides align to TRBD1. Germline V lookup: CDR1 SNHLY, CDR2 FYNNEI. The J segment lost 11 bases and the V segment lost 2 bases, leaving 10 bases of the junction unmatched. CDR3 size: 16 residues. The CDR3 sequence is CASSENFWDRGQSQHF. The DNA of the CDR3 is TGTGCCAGCAGTGAAAATTTTTGGGACAGGGGGCAGTCCCAGCATTTT.

The chain is built from TRBV5-1 and TRBJ2-1; TRBD2 agrees at 9 bases. The CDR3 extends over 17 amino acids. Germline assignment: CDR1 SGHRS and CDR2 YFSETQ. The J segment lost 5 bases and the V segment lost 7 bases, leaving 16 bases of the junction unmatched. CDR3 protein: CASDPWGREGPDNEQFF. The CDR3 nucleotides are TGCGCCAGCGATCCATGGGGGCGGGAGGGCCCCGACAATGAGCAGTTCTTC.

The chain is built from TRBV29-1 and TRBJ2-1; TRBD2 aligns across 7 bases. The ends lost 1 base at V and 16 bases at J; junction bases unmatched: 13. Germline V gene data show CDR1 as SQVTM and CDR2 as ANQGSEA. This CDR3 comprises 13 residues. The CDR3 nucleotides read TGCAGCGTTGAAGCATTCTTCAGGGACTATCACTTCTTC. This encodes CSVEAFFRDYHFF.